A single T cell receptor beta chain is shown here with its context. These data come from a study of blood T cell repertoires in COVID-19. Study background: Acute-phase and convalescent COVID-19 samples originated in the United States, Italy and Spain. PBMCs, B-cell-depleted T cells, or T cells provided the cDNA or gDNA that made up the material.

Method: immunoSEQ multiplex PCR; TCRdb's copy keeps in-frame clones and lacks some. Altogether roughly 320,000 clones are present, under 90% being singletons, with the ten largest covering 1.5% to 2%. The CDR3 has 15 amino acids. V lost 6 bases to trimming and J lost 1 base, with 12 bases between them. Germline V gives CDR1 SNHLY, CDR2 FYNNEI. The rearrangement joins TRBV2 to TRBJ1-4; D is perhaps TRBD1 (5 bases). The sequence was collected from a woman in her 30s with COVID-19, enrolled during active disease. The sample consisted of peripheral blood. The CDR3 DNA follows: TGTGCCAGCAGGGTGGGGCCGCTAACTAATGAAAAACTGTTTTTT. Translating gives CASRVGPLTNEKLFF.